This T cell receptor (beta chain) was obtained from a study of T cell repertoires in cytomegalovirus infection. Whole-study context: The public TCR beta signatures pointed to both CMV infection and matching HLA type. Study-wide findings and caveats: Dominant in the ex vivo response were TCR beta clonotypes restricted by HLA-C and specific for CMV. Totalled public TCR beta family frequency picked out people who carried CMV plus the relevant HLA.

TCRdb reprocessed the reads via MiXCR and lists one record per CDR3 protein. The sample lists about 490,000 distinct CDR3 sequences; 16% were seen once. As regards this clonotype: No antigen is known for it.

The germline V gene encodes CDR1 SGHDT and CDR2 YYEEEE. The CDR3 totals 16 residues. Trimming took 5 bases from V and 3 from J, leaving 15 bases between them. The material sequenced was CD8+ T cells from PBMCs. The J gene is TRBJ1-6, the V gene TRBV5-6, with unresolved D. The TCR sequence derives from a human donor in good health (CMV status not recorded). Some clones in this sample may be carry-over from other donors' samples. In DNA, the CDR3 is TGTGCCAGCAGTTCTGACCGGCAGATCTATAATTCACCCCTCCACTTT. It translates to CASSSDRQIYNSPLHF.